The clone carrying this TCR beta chain was counted at least ten times. Germline values: CDR1 LGHDT, CDR2 YNNKEL (reference sequence). The CDR3 has 15 amino acids. V was clipped by 4 bases and J by 2 bases, with 14 bases between them. Combining iRepertoire HTBI primers with Arm-PCR of CDR3 regions, the authors built TCR beta libraries. TCRdb fed the multiplex PCR reads into MiXCR, producing one record per CDR3 protein. The table has nearly 350,000 distinct CDR3 sequences, around 19% seen once. The time point here: persistent/refractory GD, antithyroid drugs over 5 years with positive TRAb. There was RNA extracted from PBMCs, and the TCR library was made from it. The source of the sample is a study of regulatory T cells in long-lasting Graves disease.

The receptor was derived from a female donor with Graves disease. The chain recombines TRBV3-1 with TRBJ1-1, with D possibly being TRBD1 (6 bases). Sample: peripheral blood mononuclear cells (PBMCs), taken when the disease was refractory, from a patient treated with antithyroid drugs. The CDR3 region has the DNA TGTGCCAGCAGCCTTGGAGGGGGGGAAAACACTGAAGCTTTCTTT. Its protein product is CASSLGGGENTEAFF.